Here is one T cell receptor (beta chain) with its context. The V and J ends lost 3 bases and 5 bases respectively, with 12 bases between them. Germline V gives CDR1 SGHNT, CDR2 YYREEE (reference sequence). The CDR3 is made up of 14 amino acids. Original processing methods: How many nucleated cells were present was estimated from reference gene primer amplification. Method: immunoSEQ multiplex PCR; TCRdb's copy keeps in-frame clones and lacks some. V and J calls and clone size follow that table, whereas D and trimming were derived from the DNA. The sample has 85,000 to 130,000 clones, around 90% seen once. The entry originates in a study of blood T cell repertoires in COVID-19. Overall study: COVID-19 samples collected from the United States, Italy and Spain covered acute and convalescent phases.

The sample was peripheral blood. The sequence came from a woman between 55 and 75 years old with acute or convalescent COVID-19. The V and J genes are TRBV5-4 and TRBJ2-1; D gene uncertain. The CDR3 DNA is TGTGCCAGCAGCTCCAAGGCAGGCCACAATGAGCAGTTCTTC. It encodes CASSSKAGHNEQFF.